This T cell receptor beta chain was identified in a study of blood T cell repertoires in COVID-19. Study in general: The United States, Italy and Spain provided the acute and convalescent COVID-19 samples.

V was pared by 3 bases and J by 0 bases, with 5 bases between. The CDR3 covers 13 residues. Germline loops: CDR1 SGHNT, CDR2 YYREEE (reference sequence). As processed by the authors: Reference gene primer amplification gave nucleated cell count estimates. Here immunoSEQ multiplex PCR was the method, and the copy in TCRdb shows in-frame clones only, minus some. V, J and clone size are those of that table, while D and trimming were read from the DNA. The data show about 210,000 clones, with roughly 90% seen just once and 0.7% to 0.8% held by the top ten. The source material was peripheral blood. This receptor was identified in a woman aged 70-85 years with acute or convalescent COVID-19. The chain is built from TRBV5-4 and TRBJ2-3; D not certain. CDR3 coding DNA: TGTGCCAGCAGCTCGACTAGCACAGATACGCAGTATTTT. Translation gives CASSSTSTDTQYF.